The clone carrying this T cell receptor (beta chain) was found a few times. Its antigen remains unknown. One end of the junction is discordant with germline, which a read error may explain. The authors made TCR beta libraries by quantitative 5'-RACE with molecular barcodes. TCRdb used MiXCR to reprocess the 5' RACE reads, holding one entry per CDR3 protein. The sample shows almost 400,000 distinct CDR3 sequences, around 22% of them seen only once. These data belong to a study of CD8 T cells in ankylosing spondylitis. The germline CDR1 and CDR2 sequences are SGHAT and FQNNGV. This CDR3 comprises 11 residues. Regarding the study as a whole: Seemingly characteristic of ankylosing spondylitis blood was a TCR beta motif consisting of about 8 highly homologous variants.

The source is a male donor with ankylosing spondylitis. The sequencing input was blood, either unsorted or a sorted T cell fraction (not recorded which). The gene calls are TRBV11-2 and TRBJ2-1, with TRBD2 matching over 7 bases. Here the CDR3 DNA reads TGTGCCAGCAGCCTCCGGGACTACCTCTACTTC. Translation: CASSLRDYLYF.